This T cell receptor beta chain appears in the sequencing data of a study of control samples from healthy donors and cancer patients. Germline V gene lookup returns CDR1 SGHRS and CDR2 YFSETQ. The CDR3 has 16 amino acids. V lost 0 bases and J lost 4, with 14 bases in between. The method was immunoSEQ multiplex PCR; TCRdb's version includes in-frame clones alone and lacks a portion of them. Counted here are 50,000 to 65,000 clones, under 95% occurring once; the ten biggest clones make up around 0.9%. The sequence was collected from a man aged 25-45 years with colorectal cancer. Sequencing was carried out using PBMCs. V gene TRBV5-1 combines with J gene TRBJ1-3; tentatively, D is TRBD1 (5 bases). The DNA of the CDR3 is TGCGCCAGCAGCTTGGCCGGGGCAGGACGGGGAAACACCATATATTTT. Its translation is CASSLAGAGRGNTIYF.